These 24 T cell receptor beta chains originate from one sample sequenced in a study of T cells in Graves' hyperthyroidism and ophthalmopathy. What was amplified from RNA transcripts were TCR beta CDR3 regions. The HTBI set primed first-round TCR CDR3 RT-PCR. TCRdb processed the multiplex PCR reads anew with MiXCR; each CDR3 protein has one entry. The sample has about 380,000 distinct CDR3 sequences; 11% to 15% are singletons. What was sequenced was blood. These receptors were taken from a woman aged 55 to 70 with Graves' hyperthyroidism.

This clonotype was counted many times. The J gene is TRBJ2-1, the V gene TRBV2, with a possible D match to TRBD1 (5 bases). V dropped 7 bases and J dropped 7 bases, with 14 bases sitting between them. Germline CDR1 SNHLY, CDR2 FYNNEI. This CDR3 comprises 13 residues. The CDR3 DNA reads TGTGCCAGCACGCAGGGCCTGGGAAATGAGCAGTTCTTC. This sequence encodes CASTQGLGNEQFF.

This clonotype showed up many times. This chain joins TRBV20-1 and TRBJ2-3; the match to TRBD2 covers 10 bases. V was clipped by 0 bases and J by 4 bases; unmatched bases: 4. The CDR3 covers 15 residues. In germline, CDR1 is DFQATT, CDR2 SNEGSKA (reference sequence). CDR3: CSARDRTSGSDTQYF. The CDR3 DNA sequence: TGCAGTGCTAGAGATCGGACTAGCGGCTCAGATACGCAGTATTTT.

This clonotype was found many times. V gene TRBV19 combines with J gene TRBJ2-7; 7 nucleotides line up with TRBD1. This CDR3 has 15 residues. Germline trimming cut 4 bases from V and 6 bases from J; bases unmatched to any gene: 12. Germline values: CDR1 LNHDA, CDR2 SQIVND (reference sequence). Written as DNA, the CDR3 is TGTGCCAGTAGTAACCCCGGGACAGTCCTACGCGAGCAGTACTTC. The encoded protein is CASSNPGTVLREQYF.

This clonotype has a count of ten or more. The V gene is TRBV7-3, the J gene TRBJ2-3; 10 bases are a match to TRBD2. Trimming removed 3 bases from V and 1 base from J; junction bases left unmatched: 4. This CDR3 comprises 16 residues. CDR1 is SGHTA and CDR2 is FQGTGA in the germline V gene. The CDR3: CASSFAGTSGTDTQYF. The CDR3 region has the DNA TGTGCCAGCAGCTTCGCCGGGACTAGCGGCACAGATACGCAGTATTTT.

This clonotype turned up a few times. The rearrangement links TRBV19 to TRBJ2-3; D is undetermined. V lost 3 bases and J lost 0, with 7 bases in between. CDR3 length equals 14 residues. Germline V gene sequence: CDR1 LNHDA, CDR2 SQIVND (reference sequence). Written as DNA, the CDR3 is TGTGCCAGTAGTATTCAGTCTAGCACAGATACGCAGTATTTT. Translated, it gives CASSIQSSTDTQYF.

The table lists this clonotype with a few counts. The genes are TRBV5-1 and TRBJ1-4; D gene unclear. The ends were cut back, 3 bases at V and 10 bases at J, with 19 bases in the middle. The CDR3 extends over 15 amino acids. The germline V gene encodes CDR1 SGHRS and CDR2 YFSETQ. In nucleotides, the CDR3 is TGCGCCAGCAGCTCGCCCGGCTTCCAGAGTGGAAAACTGTTTTTT. The encoded protein is CASSSPGFQSGKLFF.

This clonotype was counted many times. DNA for the CDR3: TGCAGTGCTAGAACCTCTTTAACCGAGCAGTACTTC. The encoded protein is CSARTSLTEQYF. The V call is TRBV20-1, the J call TRBJ2-7; D gene uncertain. Trimming cost V 2 bases and J 6 bases, with 11 bases left between them. This CDR3 spans 12 amino acids. CDR1 is DFQATT, CDR2 SNEGSKA, per germline (reference sequence).

In this sample, this clonotype turned up many times. J is TRBJ2-5 and V is TRBV6-1; no reliable D call. The CDR3 loop spans 14 amino acids. V was shortened by 2 bases and J by 3 bases, with 10 bases between the two germline ends. Germline CDR1 reads MNHNS; CDR2 reads SASEGT. In DNA, the CDR3 is TGTGCCAGCAGTGAATCCGGGCTGGAAGAGACCCAGTACTTC. Encoded protein: CASSESGLEETQYF.

This clonotype was picked up many times. The gene calls are TRBV28 and TRBJ2-3; TRBD2 matches at 8 bases. The germline gives CDR1 MDHEN, CDR2 SYDVKM. V gave up 3 bases and J gave up 10 bases; unmatched junction bases: 3. The CDR3 runs to 12 residues. This CDR3 is CASSFSGGPQYF. For the CDR3, the DNA is TGTGCCAGCAGTTTTTCGGGGGGGCCGCAGTATTTT.

V and J are TRBV7-9 and TRBJ2-2, with 14 bases that match TRBD2. CDR1 and CDR2 (germline): SEHNR, FQNEAQ (reference sequence). V shed 4 bases, J shed 6 bases, and the junction held 7 bases outside the gene matches. This CDR3 comprises 17 residues. CDR3 residues: CASSSGLAGAPAGELFF. DNA for the CDR3: TGTGCCAGCAGCTCGGGACTAGCGGGAGCCCCCGCCGGGGAGCTGTTTTTT.

This clonotype has a handful of counts. V and J are TRBV10-3 and TRBJ2-2, with 9 bases fitting TRBD2. This CDR3 comprises 18 residues. Germline V gene lookup returns CDR1 ENHRY and CDR2 SYGVKD. J gave up 6 bases and V 3 bases, and 14 bases lay outside the gene matches. The CDR3 sequence is CAISEKGLAGVYAGELFF. The DNA for the CDR3 is TGTGCCATCAGTGAAAAGGGATTAGCGGGAGTCTATGCCGGGGAGCTGTTTTTT.

At least ten counts were recorded for this clonotype. V is TRBV30 and J is TRBJ1-5; D is perhaps TRBD1 (5 bases). The germline V gene encodes CDR1 GTSNPN and CDR2 SVGIG (reference sequence). The CDR3 has 13 residues. Trimming removed 0 bases at V and 7 bases at J, with 10 bases between. CDR3 coding DNA: TGTGCCTGGAGTGTACGGGGCAGACAGCCCCAGCATTTT. Translation gives CAWSVRGRQPQHF.

This clonotype was observed at least ten times. The genes are TRBV15 and TRBJ2-7, with D hard to call. Germline-derived CDR1 and CDR2 are LNHNV and YYDKDF (reference sequence). This CDR3 is built from 13 residues. V was shortened by 3 bases and J by 6 bases, with 12 bases between the two germline ends. The CDR3 loop reads CATSSGTLGEQYF. As DNA, the CDR3 is TGTGCCACCAGCAGTGGCACGCTGGGCGAGCAGTACTTC.

The gene calls are TRBV29-1 and TRBJ1-2, with TRBD1 as a possible D gene (5 bases). The CDR3 is made up of 11 amino acids. From germline, CDR1 is SQVTM and CDR2 ANQGSEA. With 7 bases removed from V and 4 bases from J, the gap between germline ends came to 10 bases. The CDR3 DNA follows: TGCAGCGGAGACCAGGGCTATGGCTACACCTTC. It translates to CSGDQGYGYTF.

Many counts were recorded for this clonotype. The chain is built from TRBV18 and TRBJ2-3; the match to TRBD2 covers 11 bases. The V segment lost 1 base and the J segment 5 bases; nucleotides outside the gene matches: 2. Germline CDR1 KGHSH, CDR2 LQKENI. CDR3 length: 15 residues. The DNA of the CDR3 is TGTGCCAGCTCACCACTAGCGGGAGGGGAAGATACGCAGTATTTT. Encoded protein: CASSPLAGGEDTQYF.

This clonotype was seen at least ten times. The chain carries TRBV7-9 and TRBJ1-1; the D gene is possibly TRBD1 (5 bases). CDR3 size: 16 residues. The V end lost 1 base, the J end lost 0 bases, and 12 bases lay between the germline ends. Germline V gene data show CDR1 as SEHNR and CDR2 as FQNEAQ (reference sequence). The CDR3 DNA sequence: TGTGCCAGCAGCTTAGATTCGGGGGGGATGAACACTGAAGCTTTCTTT. Amino acid sequence: CASSLDSGGMNTEAFF.

In the case of this clonotype: A much bigger clone sits one base away, suggesting this may be a read error. Since the CDR3 does not end with the conserved phenylalanine or tryptophan, this likely comes from a read error. The chain recombines TRBV7-8 with TRBJ2-3; D not certain. CDR1 and CDR2 (germline): SGHVS, FQNEAQ. The CDR3 is 16 residues long. V was pared by 8 bases and J by 2 bases, with 20 bases between. In DNA form, the CDR3 reads TGTGCCAGCTCACCAGTGCCAACCCAAAACACAGATACGCAGTATCTT. Protein product: CASSPVPTQNTDTQYL.

This clonotype was counted at least ten times. The chain couples TRBV6-1 to TRBJ2-7; tentatively, D is TRBD1 or TRBD2 (5 bases each). The ends were cut back, 7 bases at V and 2 bases at J, with 18 bases in the middle. This CDR3 spans 15 amino acids. The V gene's germline CDR1 is MNHNS and CDR2 SASEGT. This CDR3 is CASTEGRPITYEQYF. CDR3 bases: TGTGCCAGCACCGAGGGGAGACCGATAACCTACGAGCAGTACTTC.

This clonotype occurred many times. The chain is built from TRBV4-1 and TRBJ2-3; no clear D. Germline CDR1 MGHRA, CDR2 YSYEKL. The CDR3 length is 14 residues. V was clipped by 5 bases and J by 2 bases, with 11 bases between them. CDR3: CASSGRQITDTQYF. The CDR3 DNA follows: TGCGCCAGCAGCGGAAGACAAATCACAGATACGCAGTATTTT.

The V gene is TRBV20-1, the J gene TRBJ2-6; a weak D match, TRBD1 (7 bases). V gave up 2 bases and J gave up 1 base, with 9 bases separating them. Germline assignment: CDR1 DFQATT and CDR2 SNEGSKA (reference sequence). The CDR3 loop spans 15 amino acids. Here the CDR3 DNA reads TGCAGTGCTAGATCAGGGGGGTCTGGGGCCAACGTCCTGACTTTC. Its translation: CSARSGGSGANVLTF.

The table lists this clonotype with many counts. The chain combines TRBV19 with TRBJ2-7, with D unresolved. Trimming removed 2 bases from V and 1 base from J, with 12 bases in between. CDR3 length equals 15 residues. Germline values: CDR1 LNHDA, CDR2 SQIVND (reference sequence). CDR3: CASSIPGQPSYEQYF. The CDR3 nucleotides read TGTGCCAGTAGTATACCGGGTCAACCTTCCTACGAGCAGTACTTC. The full variable domain, completed using reference TRBV19 and TRBJ2-7, is DGGITQSPKYLFRKEGQNVTLSCEQNLNHDAMYWYRQDPGQGLRLIYYSQIVNDFQKGDIAEGYSVSREKKESFPLTVTSAQKNPTAFYLCASSIPGQPSYEQYFGPGTRLTVT.

This clonotype showed up many times. In DNA, the CDR3 is TGTGCCACCCAGCCAGGGCCCGCCAGGAGGACTGAAGCTTTCTTT. This codes for CATQPGPARRTEAFF. The chain recombines TRBV28 with TRBJ1-1, with D possibly matching TRBD1 (5 bases). The CDR3 extends over 15 amino acids. V lost 10 bases and J 5 bases, leaving 23 bases between the germline ends. CDR1 and CDR2 (germline): MDHEN, SYDVKM.

This clonotype was counted at least ten times. The rearrangement links TRBV28 to TRBJ2-7; D is possibly TRBD2 (5 bases). Germline CDR1 and CDR2: MDHEN and SYDVKM. This CDR3 is 16 amino acids long. The V end lost 2 bases, the J end lost 0 bases, and 14 bases lay between the germline ends. CDR3 sequence reads: CASSLGYGELSYEQYF. The DNA of the CDR3 is TGTGCCAGCAGTTTAGGGTACGGGGAACTCTCCTACGAGCAGTACTTC.

This clonotype was seen ten or more times. The V call is TRBV4-1, the J call TRBJ2-7, with TRBD1 matching over 8 bases. This CDR3 is built from 15 residues. V trimming: 0 bases; J trimming: 4 bases; junction bases outside the gene matches: 5. Germline V CDR1 and CDR2: MGHRA, YSYEKL. As DNA, the CDR3 is TGCGCCAGCAGCCAAGATCCCGGACAGGGTTACGAGCAGTACTTC. Translated: CASSQDPGQGYEQYF.